This note documents a single TCR beta chain sequence. The clone's antigen remains unknown. Base-call qualities are not available, and no considerably larger clone is one nucleotide away. The sample is drawn from a study of cytomegalovirus exposure and HLA in healthy donors (dated by TCRdb to 2016 to 2017). Regarding the study in general: According to an earlier analysis of 587 of the donors, about 170 million T cells yielded 117 million unique TCR beta sequences and 276 Gb of sequence data. About 280 gigabases of sequencing data and 70 million to 95 million unique TCR sequences made up an early release that covered 500 to 700 HLA-typed donors. The genetic ancestry cluster associated with self-reported Caucasian donors included around four fifths of the approximately 410 genotyped donors. The study was designed to test whether signatures of past pathogen exposure could be identified by cataloging public T cell receptors. Using immunosequencing, the study profiled T cell repertoires from around 670 subjects and related those repertoires to cytomegalovirus serostatus. Along with the approximately 650-subject first cohort, a separate validation cohort of around 110 different subjects was used. High-throughput TCR immunosequencing, statistical association of individual TCRs with disease status, and machine learning were combined to predict cytomegalovirus infection status. A later analysis re-examined previously published TCR beta repertoires from about 670 donors and added high-resolution HLA genotyping to investigate patterns of TCR occurrence. The later analysis used no new phenotypic data to find candidate immune exposures, relying instead on TCR beta sequences and their occurrence across donors. To decide whether each TCR beta V gene segment behaved as functional or pseudogenic, an earlier analysis of several hundred of the donors relied on high-throughput TCR beta sequencing. Donor age, sex, ethnicity and CMV serostatus were compiled alongside the repertoire data. Genome-wide SNP genotypes for about 65% of the 666 donors were used in a later genetic analysis, which treated that subset as a discovery cohort. All discovery cohort repertoires had been generated using a single sequencing platform. HLA typing included class I and class II loci at four-digit resolution. Typing coverage varied by locus: roughly 629-640 donors for A, B, C, DRB1 and DQB1; approximately 500 for DQA1; around 610 for DPA1; approximately 490 for DPB1. A handful of DR-DQ haplotypes were handled as single units for association and clustering because linkage in the cohort was strong. Among roughly 400 genotyped donors of the cohort, an average of about 220,000 unique TCR beta nucleotide sequences was sequenced per donor, of which about 19% were non-productive.

The paper's findings and limits, for the study overall: Strong co-occurrence of HLA alleles, especially DR and DQ, made assigning TCR associations to individual alleles difficult. A later analysis found that TCR association rates varied across HLA loci, with DRB1 alleles showing the most associated TCRs and HLA-C alleles the fewest. Compared with equally common non-associated chains, HLA-associated TCR beta chains in a later analysis were more clonally expanded and had lower generation probabilities. In an earlier analysis of several hundred of the donors, most TCR beta V segments were observed in productive rearrangements about 87% or about 30% of the time, broadly matching IMGT annotations. Correlated functional status among segregating V segments might be attributable to linkage disequilibrium, but an unknown experimental factor could not be ruled out. In vitro tests confirmed that three of the cytomegalovirus-associated TCR beta chains recognize cytomegalovirus antigens. Most TCR sequences were seen in very few donors, while some public TCRs were found in many individuals. In a later analysis, around 15,000 TCR beta sequences were associated with specific HLA alleles at a false discovery rate of 0.05. The study gave a list of about 160 TCR beta chains associated with cytomegalovirus. According to a later genetic analysis, donors in an Asian-associated ancestry cluster had fewer N-insertions in productive TCRs than the roughly 670-donor mean. A later analysis reported that several top co-occurrence clusters appeared linked to parvovirus B19, influenza, CMV and Epstein-Barr virus. A further reported finding was that TCR beta sequences accurately predicted the HLA-A and HLA-B alleles for most subjects in the first cohort. Because the 87-base-pair reads could not distinguish some IMGT-functional V segments, including TRBV6-2 and TRBV6-3, those segments were excluded. For the cohort, immune exposure information was limited to CMV serostatus. Because HLA typing was missing for some donors at each locus, association tests included only the typed subset. The authors suggested that the approach could potentially be generalized to other disease states and immunological phenotypes. The sequencing pipeline was judged likely to have produced a cluster of highly shared sequence variants as a technical artifact. Most CMV-associated TCR beta chains appeared to be HLA-restricted in a later analysis, and the HLA associations seemed to be driven largely by CMV exposure. In this cohort, only TCR beta chains were sequenced, and detectable features were limited by the absence of alpha or paired-chain data. A later genetic analysis associated a missense DCLRE1C variant with V-gene and J-gene trimming of TCR beta chains, and an independent cohort replicated the association. The classifier was reported to diagnose cytomegalovirus status with high specificity and sensitivity in both the original cohort and the validation cohort. Presence/absence analyses assumed roughly uniform sequencing depth across donors, an assumption that may not hold. Because counts were too low, approximately 15 rarely observed V segments, including chromosome 9 orphons, were excluded from the earlier analysis of 587 of the donors.

The library was produced with the immunoSEQ multiplex PCR assay. A mixture of 60 forward primers for TCR Vbeta segments and 13 reverse primers for TCR Jbeta segments was used in the multiplex PCR. A multiplex PCR assay on genomic DNA amplified the CDR3 region of rearranged TCR beta genes. The Illumina HiSeq System was used to sequence the amplified TCR beta libraries as 87-base-pair reads. On the authors' methods: Across the 700 or so repertoires, a later analysis counted 80 million or so unique TCR beta chains, some 11 million of which were shared by at least two donors. Raw reads were error-corrected and collapsed into unique sequences with a nearest-neighbor algorithm that merged closely related sequences to remove PCR and sequencing errors. V, D and J gene segments were assigned by aligning CDR3 sequences to IMGT reference sequences. For a sequence to be retained, a match of at least six nucleotides to both a V gene segment and a J gene segment was required. A rearrangement was called productive if the CDR3 had no stop codons and remained in frame with V and J, and every other rearrangement was called non-productive. Following IMGT convention, CDR3 was defined as the stretch from the second conserved V-encoded cysteine to the conserved J-encoded phenylalanine. The earlier analysis of some 580 of the donors excluded any sequence lacking an unambiguous match to a single V gene segment. An earlier analysis of 500 to 700 of the donors classified V segments as functional when productive rearrangements were above 56.7% and as segregating when the standard deviation between donors was above 5%. A statistical classification framework was developed to diagnose cytomegalovirus status using the catalog of TCR beta chain sequences. In a later analysis, TCR nucleotide sequences were compared against IMGT/GENE-DB human TR gene sequences so that V and J genes could be assigned. The TCRdist pipeline was used in a later analysis to assign CDR3 sequences and most-parsimonious VDJ recombination scenarios. In a later analysis, every TCR beta chain was defined by the combination of its CDR3 amino acid sequence and its V-gene family, and reads without a unique V-gene family were dropped. In a later analysis, nearly 600 highly shared, low-generation-probability nucleotide sequences were removed to address suspected cross-contamination and a sequencing artifact. A later analysis calculated a clonal expansion index for each public chain from normalized within-repertoire ranks of inferred template counts. A later analysis computed generation probabilities with a VDJ recombination model fitted to out-of-frame rearrangements, and checked the results against IGoR. A later analysis scored TCR-TCR, TCR-HLA and TCR-CMV co-occurrence with hypergeometric tests, applying a repertoire-size bias correction to TCR pairs. A later analysis estimated false discovery rates by permuting HLA or CMV assignments 20 times. In a later analysis, co-occurring TCRs were grouped using DBSCAN, with TCRdist sequence similarity added in when clustering inside HLA-allele-positive subsets. Repertoires with fewer than 30,000 or more than 120,000 public chains were left out of co-occurrence clustering, as were five repertoires with anomalous nucleotide sharing. Drawn from immuneACCESS, this table holds only the in-frame rearrangements with V and J called that TCRdb kept. Clones are partly lost; checked studies trace under half to an unresolved V gene and leave the rest unexplained. V, J and clone size are those of that table, while D and trimming were read from the DNA. The sample table shows 220,000 or so clones, and almost 80% are seen once. The ten largest make up 3% to 4.5% of the sample.

The cohort comprised some 700 healthy bone marrow donors. Cohort members were all nominally healthy when sampled, although unrecorded immune exposures were likely present. The donor was CMV seronegative and was included in the group of around 320 seronegative cohort members. Every donor gave a peripheral blood sample, and the peripheral blood mononuclear cells from that sample were used for TCR beta sequencing. Genomic DNA extraction from the blood cell samples was performed with the Qiagen DNeasy Blood Extraction Kit. Including cysteine and phenylalanine, the CDR3 has 15 amino acids. Only the CDR3 part of the read is kept: 45 bases, read in frame from the first base. The CDR1 and CDR2 encoded by the germline V gene are MNHEY and SVGAGI. Ends trimmed: V by 6 bases, J by 2 bases; bases unmatched to a gene: 5.

The TCR originated in a male donor in good health and CMV-seronegative. The specimen sequenced was PBMCs. The chain links TRBV6-5 with TRBJ2-7, with TRBD1 matching 12 junction bases. The bases are TGTGCCAGCAGCCCCGGGACAGGGGGCACCTACGAGCAGTACTTC. Its protein is CASSPGTGGTYEQYF.